This T cell receptor (beta chain) is drawn from a study of T-cell reconstitution after alpha-beta-depleted transplantation in children. Study conclusions and caveats: The main origin of T-cell counts and diversity one year after transplant was newly produced T cells.

CDR1 and CDR2 (germline): MNHNS, SASEGT. The ends lost 6 bases at V and 2 bases at J; junction bases unmatched: 6. The CDR3 covers 14 residues. TCRbeta library preparation incorporated unique molecular identifiers. One entry per CDR3 protein results from TCRdb running MiXCR on the PCR reads. Of over 450,000 distinct CDR3 sequences in the sample, roughly a tenth were seen once. The sample holds many counts of this clonotype. Its antigen is currently unknown. The chain joins TRBV6-1 to TRBJ2-7; the match to TRBD2 covers 8 bases. Sequences were derived from PBMCs, sampled before TCRalphabeta/CD19-depleted stem cell transplant. The receptor comes from a child aged 2 to 15 with inherited bone marrow failure, due to receive a stem cell transplant. DNA of the CDR3: TGTGCCAGCAGACTAGCGGCCACAACCTACGAGCAGTACTTC. This sequence encodes CASRLAATTYEQYF.